This record looks at one T cell receptor (beta chain) sequence and its context. Some clones are missing from TCRdb's copy, which holds only in-frame ones; the method was immunoSEQ multiplex PCR. The sample lists 150,000 to 200,000 clones, roughly 79% occurring once. The CDR3 runs to 16 residues. V was shortened by 6 bases and J by 5 bases, with 20 bases between the two germline ends. CDR1 and CDR2 (germline): MNHEY, SMNVEV (reference sequence). The sample originates from a study of blood T cell repertoires in COVID-19. This receptor was taken from a woman between 70 and 85 years old with acute or convalescent COVID-19. The sequenced sample consisted of peripheral blood. The rearrangement links TRBV27 to TRBJ2-1; perhaps TRBD2 as D (6 bases). The CDR3 nucleotides read TGTGCCAGCAGCAGACCGGGACTGGCATCCCACAATGAGCAGTTCTTC. Protein sequence: CASSRPGLASHNEQFF.